This TCR beta chain was sequenced in a study of blood T cell repertoires in COVID-19. About the research overall: The United States, Italy and Spain were the sources of the acute and convalescent COVID-19 samples. Sources were T cells, B-cell-depleted T cells, or PBMCs; the material itself was cDNA or gDNA.

Germline CDR1 and CDR2: MDHEN and SYDVKM. The CDR3 runs 14 residues. The junction had 8 bases not matched to a gene; V was cut back by 6 bases and J by 5 bases. The assay was immunoSEQ multiplex PCR, and TCRdb's table has in-frame clones only and misses some. Of roughly 400,000 clones in the sample, 70% to 90% were seen once. This clone was detected once. Seattle patients were enrolled during active infection and followed longitudinally. The sequenced sample was peripheral blood. V is TRBV28 and J is TRBJ2-5, with 8 positions matching TRBD1. The sequence came from a woman aged 55-70 years with COVID-19, enrolled during active disease. CDR3 residues: CASSPGGWLETQYF. CDR3 in DNA: TGTGCCAGCAGCCCAGGGGGCTGGTTGGAGACCCAGTACTTC.